Below are 6 T cell receptor beta chains sequenced from a single sample in a study of shared clonotypes between healthy human individuals. Generated by immunoSEQ multiplex PCR, the TCRdb table keeps only in-frame clones and is missing some. The sample lists fewer than 1 million clones; about 96% were seen once. Only CD45RO-negative cells positively selected for CCR7 counted as naive CD8 cells, so terminally differentiated effector memory CD45RA+ cells were excluded. Sequenced input: naive CD8+ T cells sorted from blood. All receptors derive from a man younger than 45 in good health.

As regards this clone: At the DNA level, this CDR3 is encoded by other sequences in the same sample as well. The J gene is TRBJ2-5, the V gene TRBV6-5; TRBD1 matches at 8 bases. Trimming took 0 bases from V and 5 from J; bases not matched to a gene: 5. Germline values: CDR1 MNHEY, CDR2 SVGAGI. This CDR3 spans 15 amino acids. The CDR3 sequence is CASSYSQGAGETQYF. Written as DNA, the CDR3 is TGTGCCAGCAGTTACTCGCAGGGGGCTGGGGAGACCCAGTACTTC.

J is TRBJ2-3 and V is TRBV25-1; D not certain. Germline V gene sequence: CDR1 MGHDK, CDR2 SYGVNS. The CDR3 spans 15 residues. V shed 3 bases and J shed 2 bases, with 12 bases lying between them. CDR3 coding DNA: TGTGCCAGCAGTGATTCGTCCCGCCACACAGATACGCAGTATTTT. Amino acids: CASSDSSRHTDTQYF.

DNA of the CDR3: TGTGCCAGCACGAGCGCCTGGGGAGGAAAACTGTTTTTT. Residues: CASTSAWGGKLFF. V and J are TRBV2 and TRBJ1-4, with no clear D. V was trimmed by 7 bases and J by 10 bases, leaving 16 bases between them. The CDR3 is made up of 13 amino acids. Germline CDR1 SNHLY, CDR2 FYNNEI.

This chain uses TRBV4-3 with TRBJ2-2; 8 positions match TRBD2. Germline V gene sequence: CDR1 LGHNA, CDR2 YSLEER. The CDR3 spans 17 residues. V was clipped by 0 bases and J by 4 bases; unmatched bases: 7. This CDR3 reads CASSQERGLAGTGELFF. DNA of the CDR3: TGCGCCAGCAGCCAAGAACGAGGACTAGCAGGCACCGGGGAGCTGTTTTTT.

V usage is TRBV30 and J usage is TRBJ1-2, with 10 bases that match TRBD1. This CDR3 is built from 14 residues. Germline V gene sequence: CDR1 GTSNPN, CDR2 SVGIG (reference sequence). The ends lost 0 bases at V and 14 bases at J; junction bases unmatched: 12. The CDR3 spells CAWSVGDRGDLPTF. The CDR3 region has the DNA TGTGCCTGGAGTGTCGGGGACAGGGGCGACCTTCCGACCTTC.

V is TRBV28 and J is TRBJ2-2; 9 bases are a match to TRBD2. CDR3 length equals 15 residues. CDR1 MDHEN and CDR2 SYDVKM come from the germline V gene. Losses at the gene ends were 8 bases for V and 4 bases for J; bases not matched to a gene: 8. The CDR3 spells CASLTGGRGTGELFF. For the CDR3, the DNA is TGTGCCAGCCTAACGGGCGGGAGGGGCACCGGGGAGCTGTTTTTT.